These T cell receptor beta chains were read from a single sample in a study of T cells in Graves' hyperthyroidism and ophthalmopathy. TCRdb reprocessed the multiplex PCR reads via MiXCR and lists one record per CDR3 protein. The data contain hundreds of thousands of distinct CDR3 sequences, roughly 20% of them singletons. The sequenced material came from blood. The source is a man between 25 and 39 years old with Graves' ophthalmopathy. Both conserved end residues are part of each CDR3. Fields, in order: V gene, D gene, clone size, J gene, CDR3 protein, CDR3 DNA. D genes are given only for firm matches. Clone size is given for some rows only: seen once, a few or many times, or a class if the clone is expanded.

TRBV7-2	TRBD1	-	TRBJ2-7	CASSQSTGGYEQYF	TGTGCCAGCAGCCAGTCGACAGGGGGCTACGAGCAGTACTTC
TRBV6-5	-	-	TRBJ2-1	CASSYEYGALEQFF	TGTGCCAGCAGTTACGAGTACGGGGCCCTTGAGCAGTTCTTC
TRBV11-3	-	many	TRBJ1-2	CASSSHGRNSNYGYTF	TGTGCCAGCAGCTCCCACGGACGCAATTCTAACTATGGCTACACCTTC
TRBV19	-	-	TRBJ2-5	CASSGGALRETQYF	TGTGCCAGTAGTGGAGGGGCGCTTAGGGAGACCCAGTACTTC
TRBV6-1	TRBD1	-	TRBJ1-6	CASSPTGKYNSPLHF	TGTGCCAGCAGCCCGACAGGGAAATATAATTCACCCCTCCACTTT
TRBV2	TRBD2	many	TRBJ2-5	CASSEGLAGYQETQYF	TGTGCCAGCAGTGAAGGGTTAGCGGGCTACCAAGAGACCCAGTACTTC
TRBV6-1	TRBD2	-	TRBJ2-2	CASRTSGTGELFF	TGTGCCAGCCGGACTAGTGGCACCGGGGAGCTGTTTTTT
TRBV24-1	-	-	TRBJ1-2	CATSDPGRPNGYTF	TGTGCCACCAGTGACCCCGGACGGCCGAATGGCTACACCTTC
TRBV6-2/TRBV6-3	TRBD2	-	TRBJ2-1	CASSTLADLSYEQFF	TGTGCCAGCAGTACTCTAGCGGACCTCAGTTATGAGCAGTTCTTC
TRBV2	TRBD1	few	TRBJ1-5	CASSPTGVSNQPQHF	TGTGCCAGCAGCCCAACAGGGGTAAGCAATCAGCCCCAGCATTTT
TRBV5-4	-	once	TRBJ2-1	CATLIARGYNEQFF	TGTGCCACCCTGATAGCGAGAGGTTACAATGAGCAGTTCTTC
TRBV12-3/TRBV12-4	-	many	TRBJ2-1	CASSFPWPNEQFF	TGTGCCAGCAGTTTCCCCTGGCCGAATGAGCAGTTCTTC
TRBV29-1	-	-	TRBJ1-1	CSVAPDREAFF	TGCAGCGTCGCCCCCGACAGGGAAGCTTTCTTT
TRBV7-2	-	-	TRBJ2-1	CASSLVQAGRTRIFF	TGTGCCAGCAGCTTAGTTCAGGCGGGACGCACCCGAATTTTCTTC
TRBV19	-	-	TRBJ2-1	CASSPTESGQFF	TGTGCCAGTAGCCCCACCGAATCAGGGCAGTTCTTC
TRBV11-3	-	few	TRBJ1-4	CASSLIRGNEKLFF	TGTGCCAGCAGCCTGATTAGGGGGAATGAAAAACTGTTTTTT
TRBV19	-	-	TRBJ2-1	CASRLGSFYNEQFF	TGTGCCAGTAGGTTGGGTAGCTTCTACAATGAGCAGTTCTTC
TRBV19	TRBD1	-	TRBJ2-3	CASSIRQGFTDTQYF	TGTGCCAGTAGTATCCGACAGGGGTTTACAGATACGCAGTATTTT
TRBV12-3/TRBV12-4	TRBD1	-	TRBJ1-4	CVSSPGGATNEKLFF	TGTGTCAGCAGCCCAGGGGGGGCAACTAATGAAAAACTGTTTTTT
TRBV5-1	TRBD1	-	TRBJ2-7	CASSVQGGLYYEQYF	TGCGCCAGCAGCGTACAGGGGGGATTGTACTACGAGCAGTACTTC
TRBV7-3	TRBD1	-	TRBJ1-6	CASSSQGQNSPLHF	TGTGCCAGCAGCTCGCAGGGACAGAATTCACCCCTCCACTTT
TRBV28	-	many	TRBJ2-4	CASSRLEPLAKNIQYF	TGTGCCAGCAGCCGACTAGAACCACTAGCCAAAAACATTCAGTACTTC
TRBV7-2	TRBD2	-	TRBJ2-4	CASSARLAGDWKNIQYF	TGTGCCAGCAGCGCTAGACTAGCGGGAGACTGGAAAAACATTCAGTACTTC
TRBV24-1	-	few	TRBJ1-2	CATSDLTGGYTF	TGTGCCACCAGTGATTTGACCGGTGGCTACACCTTC
TRBV29-1	-	-	TRBJ2-7	CSVNDMDQDEQYF	TGCAGCGTGAACGACATGGATCAGGACGAGCAGTACTTC
TRBV10-2	TRBD2	few	TRBJ2-5	CASKPSGSGETQYF	TGCGCCAGCAAGCCTAGCGGGAGTGGAGAGACCCAGTACTTC
TRBV27	TRBD1	few	TRBJ1-2	CASRRSGDRVGGYTF	TGTGCCAGCAGGCGCTCTGGGGACAGGGTGGGCGGCTACACCTTC
TRBV27	-	few	TRBJ2-2	CASRPGLTGELFF	TGTGCCAGCAGGCCGGGCCTCACCGGGGAGCTGTTTTTT
TRBV3-1	TRBD2	few	TRBJ2-7	CASSQDPGSGYEQYF	TGTGCCAGCAGCCAAGATCCGGGTAGCGGGTACGAGCAGTACTTC
TRBV2	TRBD1	many	TRBJ1-5	CATTNRQGRNQPQHF	TGTGCCACCACAAACCGACAGGGCCGTAATCAGCCCCAGCATTTT
TRBV9	-	-	TRBJ2-7	CASSVSPQFSYEQYF	TGTGCCAGCAGCGTATCCCCTCAATTCTCCTACGAGCAGTACTTC
TRBV5-1	TRBD2	few	TRBJ2-3	CASYLAGSRDTQYF	TGCGCCAGCTACTTAGCGGGATCAAGGGATACGCAGTATTTT
TRBV6-1	TRBD2	-	TRBJ2-7	CASSEWGGRALEQYF	TGTGCCAGCAGTGAATGGGGCGGGAGGGCCCTCGAGCAGTACTTC
TRBV7-9	TRBD2	few	TRBJ2-7	CASSLSVTSESSYEQYF	TGTGCCAGCAGCTTATCCGTTACTAGCGAAAGCTCCTACGAGCAGTACTTC
TRBV7-9	TRBD2	-	TRBJ2-3	CASSTGTSGIDTQYF	TGTGCCAGCAGCACCGGGACTAGCGGGATTGATACGCAGTATTTT
TRBV7-3	TRBD2	few	TRBJ2-1	CASSLGGGGPYNEQFF	TGTGCCAGCAGCTTAGGGGGGGGAGGGCCCTACAATGAGCAGTTCTTC
TRBV12-3/TRBV12-4	TRBD2	many	TRBJ2-1	CASSTSVRTYNEQFF	TGTGCCAGCAGCACTAGCGTGCGGACCTACAATGAGCAGTTCTTC
TRBV5-1	-	-	TRBJ2-2	CASSGKAANTGELFF	TGCGCCAGCAGCGGGAAGGCGGCAAACACCGGGGAGCTGTTTTTT
TRBV2	-	many	TRBJ1-2	CASSEETGPNYGYTF	TGTGCCAGCAGTGAGGAAACAGGGCCCAACTATGGCTACACCTTC
TRBV30	-	many	TRBJ2-7	CAWSHGSISYEQYF	TGTGCCTGGAGTCATGGGAGTATCTCCTACGAGCAGTACTTC
TRBV11-2	-	few	TRBJ2-7	CASSLSGAGWSYEQYF	TGTGCCAGCAGTTTATCAGGCGCGGGATGGTCCTACGAGCAGTACTTC
TRBV6-5	TRBD2	few	TRBJ2-1	CASSLLLGLAVDEQFF	TGTGCCAGCAGTCTACTCTTGGGACTAGCGGTCGATGAGCAGTTCTTC
TRBV5-5	TRBD2	-	TRBJ2-1	CASSRSGGTYNEQFF	TGTGCCAGCAGCCGTAGCGGGGGGACCTACAATGAGCAGTTCTTC
TRBV12-3/TRBV12-4	TRBD1	few	TRBJ2-6	CASRFQLNRGSGANVLTF	TGTGCCAGCAGATTTCAACTTAACAGGGGGTCTGGGGCCAACGTCCTGACTTTC
TRBV19	TRBD1	few	TRBJ2-7	CATLGRGTYEQYF	TGTGCCACCCTGGGCAGGGGGACCTACGAGCAGTACTTC
TRBV7-9	-	few	TRBJ1-3	CASSVTGLESGNTIYF	TGTGCCAGCAGCGTGACAGGTTTAGAGTCTGGAAACACCATATATTTT
TRBV28	-	few	TRBJ2-5	CASSERGGRQYF	TGTGCCAGCAGCGAGAGGGGGGGGCGCCAGTACTTC
TRBV6-1	-	many	TRBJ1-1	CASSAQQGGAFF	TGTGCCAGCAGCGCTCAACAGGGTGGAGCTTTCTTT
TRBV12-3/TRBV12-4	-	-	TRBJ2-2	CASSLLRGDGELFF	TGTGCCAGCAGTTTACTCAGGGGGGACGGGGAGCTGTTTTTT
TRBV9	-	many	TRBJ2-2	CASSGAGTVDTGELFF	TGTGCCAGCAGCGGAGCGGGGACAGTAGACACCGGGGAGCTGTTTTTT
TRBV29-1	TRBD2	-	TRBJ2-7	CSGILAGPYEQYF	TGCAGCGGAATACTAGCGGGACCCTACGAGCAGTACTTC
TRBV2	-	many	TRBJ1-3	CASSSMAGNTIYF	TGTGCCAGCAGTAGTATGGCTGGAAACACCATATATTTT
TRBV27	-	few	TRBJ1-1	CASSLSAAPRGTEAFF	TGTGCCAGCAGTTTATCGGCGGCCCCTCGAGGCACTGAAGCTTTCTTT